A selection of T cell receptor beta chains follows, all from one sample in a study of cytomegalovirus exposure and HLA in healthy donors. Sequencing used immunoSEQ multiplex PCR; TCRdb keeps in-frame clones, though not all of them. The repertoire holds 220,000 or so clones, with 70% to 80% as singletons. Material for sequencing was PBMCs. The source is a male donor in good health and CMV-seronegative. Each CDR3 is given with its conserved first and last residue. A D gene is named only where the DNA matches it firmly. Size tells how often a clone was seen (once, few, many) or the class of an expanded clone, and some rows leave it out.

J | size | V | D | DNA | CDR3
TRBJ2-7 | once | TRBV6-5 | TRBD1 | TGTGCCAGCAGTCAAACCGGGACAGGAGGCTACGAGCAGTACTTC | CASSQTGTGGYEQYF
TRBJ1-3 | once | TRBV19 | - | TGTGCCAGTAGTGCGCAGGGTTTGGCTGGAAACACCATATATTTT | CASSAQGLAGNTIYF
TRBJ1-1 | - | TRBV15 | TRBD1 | TGTGCCACCAGCAGAGGGCGGGACAGGGGGATCGGGGACACTGAAGCTTTCTTT | CATSRGRDRGIGDTEAFF
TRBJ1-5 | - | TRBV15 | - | TGTGCCACCAGCAGAGAAGACAGGTTTCAGCCCCAGCATTTT | CATSREDRFQPQHF
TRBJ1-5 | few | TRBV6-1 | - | TGTGCCAGCAGTATACAGGGTCGACCTCAGCCCCAGCATTTT | CASSIQGRPQPQHF
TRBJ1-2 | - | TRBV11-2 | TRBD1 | TGTGCCAGCAGCCTGTTTGTAGGGGGCGCTTTTGGCTACACCTTC | CASSLFVGGAFGYTF
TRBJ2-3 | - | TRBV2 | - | TGTGCCAGCAGCGCCCCGGGGTTCACAGATACGCAGTATTTT | CASSAPGFTDTQYF
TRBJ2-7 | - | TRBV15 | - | TGTGCCACCAGCAGACCCGGAGCAGGGCACTACGAGCAGTACTTC | CATSRPGAGHYEQYF
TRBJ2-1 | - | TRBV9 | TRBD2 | TGTGCCAGCAGCGTAGGGTCTAGCGGATACAATGAGCAGTTCTTC | CASSVGSSGYNEQFF
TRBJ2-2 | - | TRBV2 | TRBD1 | TGTGCCAGCAGTGAAACAGGGGTGCCCGGGGAGCTGTTTTTT | CASSETGVPGELFF
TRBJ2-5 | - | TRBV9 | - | TGTGCCAGCAGCGGCAGCGGAAACCAAGAGACCCAGTACTTC | CASSGSGNQETQYF
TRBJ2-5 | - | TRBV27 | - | TGTGCCAGCAGTTTAGCGGCAGCCGAGACCCAGTACTTC | CASSLAAAETQYF
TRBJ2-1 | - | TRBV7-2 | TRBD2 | TGTGCCAGCAGCTCCGCTAGCGGGATACGGCAGTTCTTC | CASSSASGIRQFF
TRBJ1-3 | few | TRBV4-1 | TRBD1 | TGCGCCAGCAGCCAAGTGGACAGGGCTTCTGGAAACACCATATATTTT | CASSQVDRASGNTIYF
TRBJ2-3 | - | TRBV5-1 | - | TGCGCCAGCAGAGCGGGCGGGGACCCTTCCCATACGCAGTATTTT | CASRAGGDPSHTQYF
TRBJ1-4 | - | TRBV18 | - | TGTGCCAGCTCACCACTAGTGACAGCAACTAATGAAAAACTGTTTTTT | CASSPLVTATNEKLFF
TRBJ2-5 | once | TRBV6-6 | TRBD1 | TGTGCCAGCATCAGGGGACAGTACCAAGAGACCCAGTACTTC | CASIRGQYQETQYF
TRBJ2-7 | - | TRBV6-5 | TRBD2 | TGTGCCAGCAGTCCCGGGACTAGCGGATACGAGCAGTACTTC | CASSPGTSGYEQYF
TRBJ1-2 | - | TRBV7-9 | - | TGTGCCAGCAGCTTAGTCTCTAGGAGGAACTATGGCTACACCTTC | CASSLVSRRNYGYTF
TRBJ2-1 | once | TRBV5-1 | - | TGCGCCAGCAGCTTGGTGAGCGGCGAGCAGTTCTTC | CASSLVSGEQFF
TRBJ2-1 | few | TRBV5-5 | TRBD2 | TGTGCCAGCAGCTTGGCTAGCGGAGGAACCTACAATGAGCAGTTCTTC | CASSLASGGTYNEQFF
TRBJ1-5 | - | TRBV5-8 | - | TGTGCCAGCAGCTTGGGGCGCAATCAGCCCCAGCATTTT | CASSLGRNQPQHF
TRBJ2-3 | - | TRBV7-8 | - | TGTGCCAGCAGCCACACCCGACTCCCCCCCACAGATACGCAGTATTTT | CASSHTRLPPTDTQYF
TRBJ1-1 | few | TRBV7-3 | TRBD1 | TGTGCCAGCAGCTTAATCAGGGGGGCTGAAGCTTTCTTT | CASSLIRGAEAFF
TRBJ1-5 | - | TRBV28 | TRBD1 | TGTGCCAGCATCTTGAATGGGGGGACAGCTCAGCCCCAGCATTTT | CASILNGGTAQPQHF
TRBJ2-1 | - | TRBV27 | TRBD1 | TGTGCCAGCAGTCCGATGACAGGGGATTACAATGAGCAGTTCTTC | CASSPMTGDYNEQFF
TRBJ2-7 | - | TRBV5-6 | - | TGTGCCAGCAGCGTGGCGGGCCCTACTAGTGAGTACTTC | CASSVAGPTSEYF
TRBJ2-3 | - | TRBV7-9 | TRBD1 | TGTGCCAGCAGCTCCCGGGACAGACCCACAGATACGCAGTATTTT | CASSSRDRPTDTQYF
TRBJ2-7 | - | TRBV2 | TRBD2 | TGTGCCAGCAGAGATCCTAGCGGCTCCTACGAGCAGTACTTC | CASRDPSGSYEQYF
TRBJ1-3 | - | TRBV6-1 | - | TGTGCCAGCAGTCCTACAGAACCCTCTGGAAACACCATATATTTT | CASSPTEPSGNTIYF
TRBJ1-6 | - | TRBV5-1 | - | TGCGCCAGGCCTAAGGGGGGGGGCGAGAATTCACCCCTCCACTTT | CARPKGGGENSPLHF
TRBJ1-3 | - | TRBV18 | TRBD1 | TGTGCCAGCTCACCACTTGACAGGGGATCGGGCACCATATATTTT | CASSPLDRGSGTIYF